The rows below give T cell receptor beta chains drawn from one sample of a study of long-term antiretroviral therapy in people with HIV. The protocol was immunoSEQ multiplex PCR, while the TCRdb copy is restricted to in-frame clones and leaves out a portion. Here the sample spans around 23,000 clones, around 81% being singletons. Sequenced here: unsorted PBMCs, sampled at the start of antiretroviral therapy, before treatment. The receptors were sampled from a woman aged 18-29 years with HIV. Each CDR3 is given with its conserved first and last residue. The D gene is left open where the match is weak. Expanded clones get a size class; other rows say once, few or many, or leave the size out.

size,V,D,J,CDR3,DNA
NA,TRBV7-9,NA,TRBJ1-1,CASSETGGNTEAFF,TGTGCCAGCAGCGAGACAGGCGGGAACACTGAAGCTTTCTTT
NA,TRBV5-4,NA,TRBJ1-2,CASSFGDGYTF,TGTGCCAGCAGCTTTGGGGACGGCTACACCTTC
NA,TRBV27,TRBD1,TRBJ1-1,CASKVGGNRGKDGAFF,TGTGCCAGCAAAGTCGGAGGGAACAGGGGGAAGGATGGAGCTTTCTTT
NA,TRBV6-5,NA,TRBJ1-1,CASQWGPRMNTEAFF,TGTGCCAGCCAGTGGGGGCCTAGGATGAACACTGAAGCTTTCTTT
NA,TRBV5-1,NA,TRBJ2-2,CASSLLSNTGELFF,TGCGCCAGCAGCTTGTTATCGAACACCGGGGAGCTGTTTTTT
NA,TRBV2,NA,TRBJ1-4,CASRVRVATNEKLFF,TGTGCCAGCAGAGTAAGGGTGGCAACTAATGAAAAACTGTTTTTT
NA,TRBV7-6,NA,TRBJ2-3,CASSPALNTQYF,TGTGCCAGCAGCCCCGCTTTGAATACGCAGTATTTT
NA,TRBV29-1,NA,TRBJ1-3,CSVSPLTSGNTIYF,TGCAGCGTCAGCCCCCTCACCTCTGGAAACACCATATATTTT
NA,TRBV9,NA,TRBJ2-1,CASTPQVGSYNEQFF,TGTGCCAGCACTCCCCAGGTTGGCTCCTACAATGAGCAGTTCTTC
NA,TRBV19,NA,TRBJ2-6,CASSIRGANVLTF,TGTGCCAGTAGTATCCGGGGGGCCAACGTCCTGACTTTC
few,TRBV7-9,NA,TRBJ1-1,CASSSSDGLTEAFF,TGTGCCAGCAGCTCCTCGGACGGACTTACTGAAGCTTTCTTT
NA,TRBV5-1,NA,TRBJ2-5,CASSARDWRETQYF,TGCGCCAGCAGCGCCCGGGACTGGAGGGAGACCCAGTACTTC
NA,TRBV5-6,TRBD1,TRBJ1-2,CASSKRTGMTGYTF,TGTGCCAGCAGCAAAAGGACAGGGATGACTGGCTACACCTTC
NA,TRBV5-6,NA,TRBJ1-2,CASSLQGHGYTF,TGTGCCAGCAGCTTGCAAGGACATGGCTACACCTTC
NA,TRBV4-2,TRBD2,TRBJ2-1,CASSQGLAGRGEQFF,TGTGCCAGCAGCCAAGGACTAGCGGGGCGGGGTGAGCAGTTCTTC
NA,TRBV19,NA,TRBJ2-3,CASSPSEQAPQADTQYF,TGTGCCAGTAGCCCCTCCGAACAGGCGCCTCAGGCAGATACGCAGTATTTT
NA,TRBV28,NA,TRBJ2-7,CASSFHDGYEQYF,TGTGCCAGCAGTTTTCATGACGGCTACGAGCAGTACTTC
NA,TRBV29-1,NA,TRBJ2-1,CSVGDSRQFF,TGCAGCGTTGGGGACTCCCGGCAGTTCTTC
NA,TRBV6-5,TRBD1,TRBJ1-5,CASSLETGDQPQHF,TGTGCCAGCAGTCTGGAGACAGGGGATCAGCCCCAGCATTTT
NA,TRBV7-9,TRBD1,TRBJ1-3,CASSGDRGSGNTIYF,TGTGCCAGCAGCGGTGACAGGGGCTCTGGAAACACCATATATTTT
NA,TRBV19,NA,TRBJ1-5,CATTSPRGGKPQHF,TGTGCCACAACCTCTCCCCGCGGTGGTAAGCCCCAGCATTTT
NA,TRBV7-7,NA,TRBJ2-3,CASSLSGSSTDTQYF,TGTGCCAGCAGCTTATCCGGATCTAGCACAGATACGCAGTATTTT
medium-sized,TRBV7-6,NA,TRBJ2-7,CASSQDQAAEQYF,TGTGCCAGCAGCCAAGACCAGGCGGCCGAGCAGTACTTC
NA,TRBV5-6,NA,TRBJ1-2,CASSGTRGEGYTF,TGTGCCAGTTCGGGGACACGGGGCGAGGGCTACACCTTC
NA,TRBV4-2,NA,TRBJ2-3,CASSQDLGADTQYF,TGTGCCAGCAGCCAAGATCTGGGGGCAGATACGCAGTATTTT
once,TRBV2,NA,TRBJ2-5,CASSRGQNQETQYF,TGTGCCAGCAGTCGCGGACAGAACCAAGAGACCCAGTACTTC
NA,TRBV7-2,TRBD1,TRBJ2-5,CASSPTGVETQYF,TGTGCCAGCAGTCCGACAGGGGTCGAGACCCAGTACTTC
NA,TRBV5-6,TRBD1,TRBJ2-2,CASSSLGQGGLNTGELFF,TGTGCCAGCAGCTCGCTGGGACAGGGGGGTTTGAACACCGGGGAGCTGTTTTTT